This T cell receptor (beta chain) was obtained from a study of a mutant IDH1 vaccine in newly diagnosed glioma. Sequencing was performed with immunoSEQ multiplex PCR; in TCRdb, only in-frame clones are kept and a portion is missing. The sample includes some 130,000 clones, over 75% of them seen just once. Time point: week 11, during vaccination. Topical imiquimod was applied with each vaccine dose, which held 300 ug of mutant IDH1 20-mer peptide. The CDR3 runs to 14 residues. Germline lookup yields CDR1 MNHEY and CDR2 SVGAGI. The ends were cut back, 2 bases at V and 2 bases at J, with 7 bases in the middle. About this clone itself: Its cognate antigen is unknown.

The clonotype originates from a man aged 35 to 55 with glioma. This rearrangement joins TRBV6-5 to TRBJ1-3, with a possible D match to TRBD1 (5 bases). The sequencing used PBMCs, collected from a glioma patient whose treatment included an IDH1 peptide vaccine. The CDR3 DNA sequence: TGTGCCAGCAGTTACGGGGGTACTGGAAACACCATATATTTT. It is translated as CASSYGGTGNTIYF.